This T cell receptor beta chain was recorded in a study of shared clonotypes between healthy human individuals. V was trimmed by 0 bases and J by 3 bases, leaving 2 bases between them. The CDR3 covers 12 residues. Germline V gives CDR1 SNHLY, CDR2 FYNNEI. Method: immunoSEQ multiplex PCR; TCRdb's copy keeps in-frame clones and lacks some. The profile shows 400,000 or so clones, about 97% of them singletons. This clone is a singleton in its sample. The origin of this receptor is a man younger than 40 in good health. The chain links TRBV2 to TRBJ1-2; unclear D gene. Sequencing was performed on memory CD8+ T cells sorted from blood. The subset was: CD45RO+ cells pooled with CCR7-negative TemRA cells. DNA for the CDR3: TGTGCCAGCAGTGAAGCCTACTATGGCTACACCTTC. Its protein product is CASSEAYYGYTF. Complete variable domain (other parts from reference TRBV2 and TRBJ1-2): EPEVTQTPSHQVTQMGQEVILRCVPISNHLYFYWYRQILGQKVEFLVSFYNNEISEKSEIFDDQFSVERPDGSNFTLKIRSTKLEDSAMYFCASSEAYYGYTFGSGTRLTVV.